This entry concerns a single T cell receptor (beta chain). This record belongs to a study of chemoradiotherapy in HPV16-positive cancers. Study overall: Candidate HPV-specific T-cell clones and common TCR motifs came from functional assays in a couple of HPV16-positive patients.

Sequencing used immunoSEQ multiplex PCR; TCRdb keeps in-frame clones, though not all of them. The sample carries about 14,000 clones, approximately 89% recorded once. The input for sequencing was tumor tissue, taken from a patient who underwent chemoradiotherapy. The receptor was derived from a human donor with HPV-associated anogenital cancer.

This CDR3 reads CASSYRQGWAGELFF. In nucleotides, the CDR3 is TGTGCCAGCAGTTACAGGCAGGGGTGGGCCGGGGAGCTGTTTTTT. V usage is TRBV6-6 and J usage is TRBJ2-2; the D gene is possibly TRBD1 (6 bases). V gave up 2 bases and J gave up 6 bases, with 13 bases separating them. The CDR3 is 15 residues long. The germline CDR1 and CDR2 sequences are MNHNY and SVGAGI (reference sequence).